This T cell receptor beta chain emerged from a study of blood T cell repertoires in COVID-19. Study-level information: The United States, Italy and Spain supplied acute and convalescent COVID-19 samples. PBMCs, B-cell-depleted T cells, or T cells were the source of the cDNA or gDNA that made up the material.

The V gene's germline CDR1 is DFQATT and CDR2 SNEGSKA (reference sequence). With 3 bases clipped from V and 0 bases from J, the junction kept 5 bases outside the gene matches. This CDR3 contains 16 residues. Per the study methods: The authors estimated nucleated cell counts from reference gene primer amplification. Data came from immunoSEQ multiplex PCR; TCRdb stores just in-frame clones and leaves some out. V and J calls and clone size are as listed in that table; D and trimming were resolved from the DNA. In the table there are 110,000 to 150,000 clones, around nine tenths of which are singletons. Specimen: peripheral blood. The chain carries TRBV20-1 and TRBJ2-1; 10 nucleotides align to TRBD2. The sequence was obtained from a man aged 50 to 60 with active or convalescent COVID-19. CDR3 in amino acids: CSASRSGRASYNEQFF. CDR3 nucleotide sequence: TGCAGTGCTAGTCGGAGCGGGAGGGCCTCCTACAATGAGCAGTTCTTC.